The entry below describes one T cell receptor (beta chain). Its antigen is unknown. No base qualities exist here, and no much larger clone lies one base off it. The germline V gene (reference sequence) yields LNHDA for CDR1 and SQIVND for CDR2. Including the terminal cysteine and phenylalanine, the CDR3 comprises 15 residues. CDR3 DNA is the only sequence kept; it has 45 bases, read in frame from the first base. From V the trimming removes 5 bases and from J it removes 6 bases, while the gene matches leave 11 bases of the junction unaccounted for. The source of the sample is a study of control samples from healthy donors and cancer patients (dated by TCRdb to about 2020). The method behind the library was the immunoSEQ multiplex PCR assay. TCRdb obtained this table from immuneACCESS and retained in-frame rearrangements with V and J assigned. These tables miss some clones; where compared with another copy, unresolved V genes account for less than half of the shortfall, and the remainder is unexplained. The sample data list 160,000 or so clones, and about 95% of these were observed just once. The ten largest account for 14% of the sample.

This chain joins TRBV19 to TRBJ1-1, and TRBD1 aligns with 8 junction nucleotides. The origin of this receptor is a man aged 60 to 75 with colorectal cancer. The material sequenced was PBMCs. The CDR3 region: CASSSWTGSLAEAFF. The nucleotide sequence is given as TGTGCCAGTAGTTCCTGGACAGGGAGTCTCGCTGAAGCTTTCTTT.